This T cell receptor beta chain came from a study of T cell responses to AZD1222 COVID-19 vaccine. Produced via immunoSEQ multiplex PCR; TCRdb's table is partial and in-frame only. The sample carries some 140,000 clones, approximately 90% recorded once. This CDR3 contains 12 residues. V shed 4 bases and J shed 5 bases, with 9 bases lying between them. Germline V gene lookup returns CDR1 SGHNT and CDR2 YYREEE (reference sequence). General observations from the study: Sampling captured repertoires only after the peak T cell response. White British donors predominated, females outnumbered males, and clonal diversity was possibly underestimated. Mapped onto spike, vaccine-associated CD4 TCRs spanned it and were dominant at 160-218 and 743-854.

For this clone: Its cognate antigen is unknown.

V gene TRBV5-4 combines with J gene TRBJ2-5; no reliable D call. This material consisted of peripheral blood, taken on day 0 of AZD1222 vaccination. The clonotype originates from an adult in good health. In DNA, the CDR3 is TGTGCCAGCAGCCTCCGTTACGAGACCCAGTACTTC. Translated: CASSLRYETQYF.